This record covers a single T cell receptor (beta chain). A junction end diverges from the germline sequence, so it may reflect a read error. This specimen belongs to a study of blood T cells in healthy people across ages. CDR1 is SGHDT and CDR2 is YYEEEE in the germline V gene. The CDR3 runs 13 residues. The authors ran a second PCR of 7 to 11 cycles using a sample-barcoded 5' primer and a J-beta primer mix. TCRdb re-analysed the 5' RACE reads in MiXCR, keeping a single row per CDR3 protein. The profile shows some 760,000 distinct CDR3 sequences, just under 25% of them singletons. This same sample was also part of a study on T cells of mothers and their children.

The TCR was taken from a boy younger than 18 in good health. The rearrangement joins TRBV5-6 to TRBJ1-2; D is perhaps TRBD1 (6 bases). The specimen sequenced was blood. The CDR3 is CASSLEARQAIHF. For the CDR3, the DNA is TGTGCCAGCAGCTTGGAAGCTAGACAGGCCATACACTTC.